This T cell receptor beta chain was retrieved from a study of blood T cell repertoires in COVID-19. Germline CDR1 reads DFQATT; CDR2 reads SNEGSKA (reference sequence). Trimming cost V 4 bases and J 5 bases, with 6 bases left between them. The CDR3 runs 11 residues. The study recruited people aged roughly 18 to 100 years across roughly 25 US areas. Among Cohort 3 donors, those recovered had two negative PCRs, clearance, or symptom resolution. Generated by immunoSEQ multiplex PCR, the TCRdb table keeps only in-frame clones and is missing some. The data contain around 300,000 clones, roughly 89% of them singletons.

The TCR sequence derives from a woman aged 40 to 49 who had recovered from COVID-19. V gene TRBV20-1 combines with J gene TRBJ2-1; D is ambiguous. Sequenced input: PBMCs or T cells enriched from blood (not recorded which). The CDR3 coding sequence is TGCAGTGCTAACGGTAACAATGAGCAGTTCTTC. It is translated as CSANGNNEQFF.